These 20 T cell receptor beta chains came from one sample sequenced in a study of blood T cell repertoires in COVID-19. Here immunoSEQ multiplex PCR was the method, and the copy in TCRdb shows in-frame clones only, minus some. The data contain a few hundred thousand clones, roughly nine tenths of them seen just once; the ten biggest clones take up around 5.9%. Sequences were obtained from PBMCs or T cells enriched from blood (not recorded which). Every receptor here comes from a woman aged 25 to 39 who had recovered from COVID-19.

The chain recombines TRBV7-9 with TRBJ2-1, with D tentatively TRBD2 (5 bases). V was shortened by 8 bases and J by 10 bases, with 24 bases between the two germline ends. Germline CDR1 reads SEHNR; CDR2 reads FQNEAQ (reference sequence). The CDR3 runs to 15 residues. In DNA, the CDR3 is TGTGCCAGCGGTGGAGTGGGAGTTGTGAAACCGGAGCAGTTCTTC. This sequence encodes CASGGVGVVKPEQFF.

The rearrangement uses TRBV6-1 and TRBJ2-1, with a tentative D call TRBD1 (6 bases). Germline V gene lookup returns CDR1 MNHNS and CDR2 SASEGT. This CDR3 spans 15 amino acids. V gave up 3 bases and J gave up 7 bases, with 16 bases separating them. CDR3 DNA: TGTGCCAGCAGTGACAGGGGTGGCTCCATGAATGAGCAGTTCTTC. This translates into CASSDRGGSMNEQFF.

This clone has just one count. This chain's CDR3 is CASSATPGQLRETQYF. The CDR3 coding sequence is TGTGCCAGCAGTGCGACCCCGGGACAGCTAAGAGAGACCCAGTACTTC. The chain combines TRBV14 with TRBJ2-5; 7 bases line up with TRBD1. The CDR3 is 16 residues long. J was trimmed by 4 bases and V by 6 bases; bases with no gene match: 14. Germline CDR1 SGHDN, CDR2 FVKESK. Using reference TRBV14 and TRBJ2-5 for the parts outside the CDR3, the full variable domain is EAGVTQFPSHSVIEKGQTVTLRCDPISGHDNLYWYRRVMGKEIKFLLHFVKESKQDESGMPNNRFLAERTGGTYSTLKVQPAELEDSGVYFCASSATPGQLRETQYFGPGTRLLVL.

For the CDR3, the DNA is TGCAGCGTTGGGCAGGGGATTAGGGGTGAGCAGTTCTTC. Residues: CSVGQGIRGEQFF. The V call is TRBV29-1, the J call TRBJ2-1, with D perhaps matching TRBD1 (6 bases). The CDR3 is 13 amino acids. Germline assignment: CDR1 SQVTM and CDR2 ANQGSEA. The ends were cut back, 4 bases at V and 9 bases at J, with 16 bases in the middle.

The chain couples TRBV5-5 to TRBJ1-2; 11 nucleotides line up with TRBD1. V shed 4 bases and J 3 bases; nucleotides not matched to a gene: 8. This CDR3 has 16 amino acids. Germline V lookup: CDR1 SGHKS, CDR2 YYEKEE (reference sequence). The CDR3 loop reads CASSQGQGEGYYGYTF. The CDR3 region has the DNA TGTGCCAGCAGCCAGGGACAGGGGGAAGGCTACTATGGCTACACCTTC.

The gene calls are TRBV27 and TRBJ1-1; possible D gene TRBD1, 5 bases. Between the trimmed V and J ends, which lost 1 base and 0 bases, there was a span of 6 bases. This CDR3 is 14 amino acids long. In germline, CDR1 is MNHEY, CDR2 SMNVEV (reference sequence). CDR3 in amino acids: CASSLLGVNTEAFF. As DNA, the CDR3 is TGTGCCAGCAGTTTATTAGGGGTGAACACTGAAGCTTTCTTT.

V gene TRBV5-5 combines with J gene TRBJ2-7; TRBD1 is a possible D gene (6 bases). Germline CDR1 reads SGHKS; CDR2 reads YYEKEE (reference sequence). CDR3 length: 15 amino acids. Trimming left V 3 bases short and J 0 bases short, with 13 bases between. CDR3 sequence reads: CASSYSGQNSYEQYF. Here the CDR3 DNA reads TGTGCCAGCAGCTACTCCGGACAGAACTCCTACGAGCAGTACTTC.

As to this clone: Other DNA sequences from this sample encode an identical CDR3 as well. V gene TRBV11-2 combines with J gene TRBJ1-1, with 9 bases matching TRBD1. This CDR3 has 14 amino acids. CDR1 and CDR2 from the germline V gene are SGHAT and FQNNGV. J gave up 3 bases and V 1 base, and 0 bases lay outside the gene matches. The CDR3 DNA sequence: TGTGCCAGCAGCTTAGGACAGGGGGACACTGAAGCTTTCTTT. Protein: CASSLGQGDTEAFF.

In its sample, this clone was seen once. The CDR3: CASSQGDRGLGTQYF. The CDR3 nucleotides read TGCGCCAGCAGCCAAGGGGACAGGGGGCTTGGTACGCAGTATTTT. The chain carries TRBV4-3 and TRBJ2-3; 12 bases map to TRBD1. The germline CDR1 and CDR2 sequences are LGHNA and YSLEER. The CDR3 has 15 amino acids. J gave up 8 bases and V 1 base, and 4 bases lay outside the gene matches.

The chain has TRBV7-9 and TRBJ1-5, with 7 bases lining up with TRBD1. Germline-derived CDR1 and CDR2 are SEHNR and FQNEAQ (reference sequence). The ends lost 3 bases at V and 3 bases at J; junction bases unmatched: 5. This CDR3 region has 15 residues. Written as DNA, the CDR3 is TGTGCCAGCAGCTTTGGGGGACAGCCCAATCAGCCCCAGCATTTT. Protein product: CASSFGGQPNQPQHF. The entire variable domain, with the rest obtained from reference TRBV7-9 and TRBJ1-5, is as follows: DTGVSQNPRHKITKRGQNVTFRCDPISEHNRLYWYRQTLGQGPEFLTYFQNEAQLEKSRLLSDRFSAERPKGSFSTLEIQRTEQGDSAMYLCASSFGGQPNQPQHFGDGTRLSIL.

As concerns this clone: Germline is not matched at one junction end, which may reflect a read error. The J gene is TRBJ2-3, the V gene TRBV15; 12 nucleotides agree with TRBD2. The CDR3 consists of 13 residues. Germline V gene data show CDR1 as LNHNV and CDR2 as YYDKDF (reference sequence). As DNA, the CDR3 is TGTGCCACCAGCAGAGAGACTAGCGGGGGCCCTAAATTT. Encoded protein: CATSRETSGGPKF.

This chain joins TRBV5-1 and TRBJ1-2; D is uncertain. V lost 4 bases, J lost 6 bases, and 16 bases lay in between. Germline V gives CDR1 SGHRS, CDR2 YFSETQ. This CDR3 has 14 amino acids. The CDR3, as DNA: TGCGCCAGCAGCCCTCGGTCGGTCAGCGATGGCTACACCTTC. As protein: CASSPRSVSDGYTF.

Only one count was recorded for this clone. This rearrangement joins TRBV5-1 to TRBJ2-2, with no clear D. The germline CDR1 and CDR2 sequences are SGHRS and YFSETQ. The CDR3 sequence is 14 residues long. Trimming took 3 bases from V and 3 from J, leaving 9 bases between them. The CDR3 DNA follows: TGCGCCAGCAGCTCGGGTAGCTACACCGGGGAGCTGTTTTTT. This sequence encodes CASSSGSYTGELFF.

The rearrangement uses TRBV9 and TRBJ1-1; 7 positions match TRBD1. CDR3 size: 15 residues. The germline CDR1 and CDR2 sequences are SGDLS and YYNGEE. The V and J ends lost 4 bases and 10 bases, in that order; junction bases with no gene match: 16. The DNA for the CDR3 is TGTGCCAGCAGCAAAGAGACCGGGACAGAGGGTTCAGCTTTCTTT. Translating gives CASSKETGTEGSAFF.

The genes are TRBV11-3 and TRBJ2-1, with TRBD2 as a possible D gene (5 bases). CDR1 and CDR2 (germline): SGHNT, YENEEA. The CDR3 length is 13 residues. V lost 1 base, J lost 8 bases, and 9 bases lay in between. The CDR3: CASSLGTEDEQFF. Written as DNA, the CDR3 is TGTGCCAGCAGCTTAGGGACGGAGGATGAGCAGTTCTTC.

CDR3 sequence reads: CASSIRTGDNEKLFF. The CDR3 DNA is TGTGCCAGCAGCATTAGGACAGGGGACAATGAAAAACTGTTTTTT. The rearrangement links TRBV9 to TRBJ1-4; 9 positions agree with TRBD1. The CDR3 is 15 residues long. V shed 4 bases and J 5 bases; nucleotides not matched to a gene: 6. Germline V lookup: CDR1 SGDLS, CDR2 YYNGEE.

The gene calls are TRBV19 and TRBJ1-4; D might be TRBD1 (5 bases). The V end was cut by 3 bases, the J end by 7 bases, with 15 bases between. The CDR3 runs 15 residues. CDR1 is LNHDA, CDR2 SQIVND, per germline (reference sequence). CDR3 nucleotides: TGTGCCAGTAGTATTTTGGGCCTGGGGCGTGAAAAACTGTTTTTT. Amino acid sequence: CASSILGLGREKLFF.

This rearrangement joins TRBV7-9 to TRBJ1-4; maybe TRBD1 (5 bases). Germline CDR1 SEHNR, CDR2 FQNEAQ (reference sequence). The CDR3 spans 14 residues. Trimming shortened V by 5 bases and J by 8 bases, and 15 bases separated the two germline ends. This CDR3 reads CASSPQGGGEKLFF. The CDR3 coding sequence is TGTGCCAGCAGCCCTCAGGGTGGGGGGGAAAAACTGTTTTTT.

CDR3 nucleotide sequence: TGTGCCAGCTCACTCGGGCTACTAGCGGGGACGTACTTC. Translating it yields CASSLGLLAGTYF. This chain connects TRBV18 to TRBJ2-7; 10 nucleotides line up with TRBD2. This CDR3 contains 13 residues. The germline CDR1 and CDR2 sequences are KGHSH and LQKENI. The V segment lost 4 bases and the J segment 12 bases; nucleotides outside the gene matches: 9.

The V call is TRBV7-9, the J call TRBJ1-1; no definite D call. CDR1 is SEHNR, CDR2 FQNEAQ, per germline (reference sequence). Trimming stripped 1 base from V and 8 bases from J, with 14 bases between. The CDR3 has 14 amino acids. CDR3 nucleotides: TGTGCCAGCAGCTTAGGTCCTCGGGTGGCCGAAGCTTTCTTT. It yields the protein CASSLGPRVAEAFF.